Sequencing of this TCR beta chain was carried out in a study of shared clonotypes between healthy human individuals. Turning to this clone: Its specificity is unknown. Other DNA sequences of this sample code for an identical CDR3.

Data came from immunoSEQ multiplex PCR; TCRdb stores just in-frame clones and leaves some out. Among hundreds of thousands of clones, roughly 84% were seen once, and the ten largest hold roughly 16%. Study-wide points: In general, naive subsets displayed greater estimated richness than memory subsets did. Sampling was confined to blood; repertoires within tissues likely differ.

Caucasian adults living in Nashville, Tennessee, provided all samples. This clonotype was obtained from a man younger than 35 in good health. Sequencing was carried out using memory CD8+ T cells sorted from blood. The subset is: CD45RO+ cells pooled with CCR7-negative TemRA cells.

As DNA, the CDR3 is TGTGCCAGCAGCGTGGCAGATACGCAGTATTTT. It yields the protein CASSVADTQYF. This chain connects TRBV9 to TRBJ2-3, with D unresolved. The CDR3 has 11 residues. Trimming removed 2 bases from V and 4 bases from J, with 2 bases in between. The germline V gene encodes CDR1 SGDLS and CDR2 YYNGEE.